Listed here are 24 T cell receptor beta chains from one sample, sequenced in a study of post-analysis software for immune sequencing data. Their cognate antigens are unknown. Overall study findings and caveats: Roughly 5 TRBV segments, TRBV5-6, TRBV5-1 and TRBV20-1 among them, were found more frequent in patients than controls.

Unique molecular identifiers were present in the TCR beta cDNA libraries. Via MiXCR, TCRdb re-called the PCR reads, giving one row per CDR3 protein. The data show hundreds of thousands of distinct CDR3 sequences, about 27% seen once. The specimen was blood. The receptors were gathered from a girl aged 10-17 years with multiple sclerosis.

The J gene is TRBJ1-6, the V gene TRBV7-2; D is undetermined. The CDR3 consists of 15 residues. Germline lookup yields CDR1 SGHTA and CDR2 FQGNSA. V lost 5 bases and J 2 bases, leaving 10 bases between the germline ends. The chain's CDR3 is CASSPVQAYNSPLHF. CDR3 nucleotide sequence: TGTGCCAGCAGCCCCGTCCAGGCCTATAATTCACCCCTCCACTTT.

This clonotype showed up many times. V usage is TRBV12-3 or TRBV12-4 and J usage is TRBJ2-1; D might be TRBD1 (5 bases). V lost 3 bases to trimming and J lost 5 bases, with 11 bases between them. The CDR3 has 14 amino acids. The CDR3 DNA reads TGTGCCAGCAGTTTCCAGGGTCGGGACAATGAGCAGTTCTTC. Translated, it gives CASSFQGRDNEQFF.

There are a few counts of this clonotype. The J gene is TRBJ2-7, the V gene TRBV20-1; 10 bases line up with TRBD2. The V and J ends lost 7 bases and 7 bases, in that order; junction bases with no gene match: 10. Germline V gene data show CDR1 as DFQATT and CDR2 as SNEGSKA (reference sequence). This CDR3 spans 13 amino acids. The CDR3: CSVKLAGPLEQYF. In nucleotides, the CDR3 is TGCAGTGTTAAACTAGCGGGACCCCTGGAGCAGTACTTC.

This chain links TRBV5-1 with TRBJ2-3, with 8 positions matching TRBD2. The V gene's germline CDR1 is SGHRS and CDR2 YFSETQ. The CDR3 contains 17 residues. J was trimmed by 4 bases and V by 4 bases; bases with no gene match: 14. The CDR3 is CASSLRRSGGFADTQYF. The CDR3 nucleotides read TGCGCCAGCAGCCTGCGTAGAAGCGGGGGATTCGCAGATACGCAGTATTTT.

This clonotype was counted between two and nine times. V usage is TRBV5-4 and J usage is TRBJ2-1; TRBD1 agrees at 7 bases. Germline lookup yields CDR1 SGHNT and CDR2 YYREEE (reference sequence). The CDR3 is made up of 13 amino acids. V shed 4 bases and J 7 bases; nucleotides not matched to a gene: 5. CDR3 amino acids: CASSTGVGNEQFF. In nucleotides, the CDR3 is TGTGCCAGCAGCACAGGGGTGGGGAATGAGCAGTTCTTC.

This clonotype was seen a few times. The chain is built from TRBV5-1 and TRBJ2-7, with 10 bases that match TRBD2. CDR1 SGHRS and CDR2 YFSETQ come from the germline V gene. With V trimmed by 0 bases and J by 6 bases, 12 bases remained unmatched. This CDR3 is 17 amino acids long. The CDR3 sequence: CASSLAARLAGVSEQYF. The CDR3 DNA follows: TGCGCCAGCAGCTTGGCCGCACGCCTAGCGGGAGTATCCGAGCAGTACTTC.

CDR3 sequence: CATSRDGELPENTEAFF. The CDR3 nucleotides read TGTGCCACCAGCAGAGATGGAGAACTGCCCGAGAACACTGAAGCTTTCTTT. The V gene is TRBV15, the J gene TRBJ1-1, with D unresolved. The germline CDR1 and CDR2 sequences are LNHNV and YYDKDF (reference sequence). The CDR3 spans 17 residues. Trimming shortened V by 0 bases and J by 1 base, and 15 bases separated the two germline ends.

The V call is TRBV20-1, the J call TRBJ2-4; 8 positions match TRBD1. Germline V gene lookup returns CDR1 DFQATT and CDR2 SNEGSKA (reference sequence). V lost 2 bases to trimming and J lost 2 bases; unmatched junction nucleotides: 11. CDR3 length: 17 residues. In nucleotides, the CDR3 is TGCAGTGCTAGAAGCTTTGGACAGGGAGGTTCCAAAAACATTCAGTACTTC. It specifies CSARSFGQGGSKNIQYF.

This clonotype turned up a few times. One end of the junction is discordant with germline, which a read error may explain. J is TRBJ1-1 and V is TRBV7-2; D unresolved. Germline lookup yields CDR1 SGHTA and CDR2 FQGNSA. The CDR3 runs 9 residues. CDR3 amino acids: CASSYQVNF. The CDR3 DNA reads TGTGCCAGCAGCTACCAAGTGAACTTT.

The chain joins TRBV7-2 to TRBJ1-2, with 9 bases identical to TRBD1. Germline CDR1 is SGHTA and CDR2 is FQGNSA. Unmatched junction bases numbered 17, after V lost 2 bases and J lost 4 bases. The CDR3 is 19 amino acids. This CDR3 reads CASSLRVGGQGASPYGYTF. In nucleotides, the CDR3 is TGTGCCAGCAGCTTAAGGGTGGGGGGACAGGGTGCCTCACCCTATGGCTACACCTTC. The variable domain in full, with the rest retrieved from reference TRBV7-2 and TRBJ1-2, is GAGVSQSPSNKVTEKGKDVELRCDPISGHTALYWYRQSLGQGLEFLIYFQGNSAPDKSGLPSDRFSAERTGGSVSTLTIQRTQQEDSAVYLCASSLRVGGQGASPYGYTFGSGTRLTVV.

The chain recombines TRBV5-6 with TRBJ1-1; a possible D gene is TRBD1 (5 bases). V was trimmed by 4 bases and J by 0 bases, leaving 19 bases between them. The V gene's germline CDR1 is SGHDT and CDR2 YYEEEE. This CDR3 has 17 amino acids. The CDR3 loop is CASSPRGSYLMNTEAFF. CDR3 sequence (DNA): TGTGCCAGCAGCCCGAGGGGCAGCTACCTCATGAACACTGAAGCTTTCTTT.

This clonotype was observed many times. V and J are TRBV6-5 and TRBJ1-2; D not certain. V was pared by 2 bases and J by 4 bases, with 14 bases between. Per germline, CDR1 MNHEY and CDR2 SVGAGI. The CDR3 runs 15 residues. CDR3 bases: TGTGCCAGCAGTTACACACCACAAACAGCCTATGGCTACACCTTC. Translation gives CASSYTPQTAYGYTF.

J is TRBJ1-5 and V is TRBV6-6; 7 bases map to TRBD1. The CDR3 is 15 amino acids. Germline V lookup: CDR1 MNHNY, CDR2 SVGAGI (reference sequence). Trimming cost V 8 bases and J 4 bases; bases outside gene matches: 11. Here the CDR3 reads CASHPGETGNQPQHF. CDR3 nucleotide sequence: TGTGCCAGCCATCCTGGAGAGACAGGGAATCAGCCCCAGCATTTT.

The chain couples TRBV12-3 or TRBV12-4 to TRBJ1-5; TRBD1 matches 8 bases. This CDR3 is built from 18 residues. Trimming removed 7 bases from V and 0 bases from J; junction bases left unmatched: 14. The CDR3 nucleotides are TGTGCCAGCACCAAGGACAGGGAGGTTGTGTATAGCAATCAGCCCCAGCATTTT. Protein: CASTKDREVVYSNQPQHF.

This clonotype has ten or more counts. V is TRBV29-1 and J is TRBJ2-6, with D uncertain. CDR1 SQVTM and CDR2 ANQGSEA come from the germline V gene. Trimming removed 3 bases at V and 1 base at J, with 7 bases between. CDR3 length: 14 residues. CDR3 protein: CSVDPESGANVLTF. The CDR3 nucleotides read TGCAGCGTTGACCCAGAATCTGGGGCCAACGTCCTGACTTTC.

This chain links TRBV29-1 with TRBJ2-7, with a possible D match to TRBD1 (6 bases). CDR3 size: 13 residues. Germline CDR1 is SQVTM and CDR2 is ANQGSEA. V shed 6 bases and J shed 2 bases, with 14 bases lying between them. The CDR3 coding sequence is TGCAGCGTCATCGACAGGTTAACCTACGAGCAGTACTTC. It specifies CSVIDRLTYEQYF.

This chain links TRBV7-2 with TRBJ2-2; D remains unclear. In germline, CDR1 is SGHTA, CDR2 FQGNSA. This CDR3 comprises 11 residues. V lost 5 bases to trimming and J lost 6 bases, with 4 bases between them. Here the CDR3 reads CASSPPGELFF. The CDR3 DNA is TGTGCCAGCAGCCCTCCCGGGGAGCTGTTTTTT.

The genes are TRBV5-6 and TRBJ1-6; TRBD1 agrees at 9 bases. Unmatched junction bases numbered 14, after V lost 4 bases and J lost 9 bases. The CDR3 sequence is 17 residues long. The germline gives CDR1 SGHDT, CDR2 YYEEEE. This CDR3 reads CASSPATPGQGGSPLHF. The CDR3 nucleotides are TGTGCCAGCAGCCCAGCGACACCGGGACAGGGTGGTTCACCCCTCCACTTT.

V gene TRBV5-1 combines with J gene TRBJ2-5; 13 bases align to TRBD2. The CDR3 is made up of 17 amino acids. J lost 5 bases, V lost 2 bases, and 9 bases had no gene match. CDR1 is SGHRS, CDR2 YFSETQ, per germline. CDR3 residues: CASSLGLAGEMGETQYF. The CDR3 DNA reads TGCGCCAGCAGCTTAGGACTAGCGGGAGAGATGGGGGAGACCCAGTACTTC.

Points on this clonotype: One end of the junction is discordant with germline, which a read error may explain. This sequence joins TRBV5-1 and TRBJ2-1; D is unclear. CDR1 and CDR2 from the germline V gene are SGHRS and YFSETQ. The CDR3 runs 12 residues. The CDR3 loop is CASSLQHNQQFF. The CDR3 DNA is TGCGCCAGCAGCCTTCAGCACAATCAGCAGTTCTTC.

This clonotype was observed a few times. The chain couples TRBV20-1 to TRBJ1-5; TRBD1 aligns across 10 bases. The length of the CDR3 is 20 residues. Germline V gives CDR1 DFQATT, CDR2 SNEGSKA (reference sequence). V was pared by 0 bases and J by 0 bases, with 14 bases of the junction left unmatched. Here the CDR3 DNA reads TGCAGTGCTAGAGATCGGGGGGGACAGGGGAGGGCATATAGCAATCAGCCCCAGCATTTT. Protein product: CSARDRGGQGRAYSNQPQHF.

The chain has TRBV20-1 and TRBJ2-3; D is uncertain. CDR1 DFQATT and CDR2 SNEGSKA come from the germline V gene (reference sequence). The V gene lost 3 bases and the J gene lost 2 bases, with 9 bases spanning the gap. The CDR3 spans 13 residues. In nucleotides, the CDR3 is TGCAGTGCTAGCTACAGAGACACAGATACGCAGTATTTT. It specifies CSASYRDTDTQYF.

V gene TRBV5-4 combines with J gene TRBJ1-2; the match to TRBD1 covers 7 bases. The CDR3 is 13 amino acids. The V gene's germline CDR1 is SGHNT and CDR2 YYREEE (reference sequence). J lost 6 bases, V lost 4 bases, and 6 bases had no gene match. The CDR3: CASSPTGTHGYTF. As DNA, the CDR3 is TGTGCCAGCAGCCCGACAGGGACCCATGGCTACACCTTC.

The chain has TRBV20-1 and TRBJ2-1; 16 bases are shared with TRBD2. The length of the CDR3 is 16 residues. From germline, CDR1 is DFQATT and CDR2 SNEGSKA (reference sequence). The trim removed 0 bases at V and 8 bases at J, leaving 4 bases unmatched. The CDR3 protein is CSAREGLAGGLDEQFF. Here the CDR3 DNA reads TGCAGTGCTAGAGAGGGACTAGCGGGAGGGCTTGATGAGCAGTTCTTC.